This T cell receptor beta chain is drawn from a study of T cells in Graves' hyperthyroidism and ophthalmopathy (dated by TCRdb to the late 2010s). About the study as a whole: Peripheral blood samples were taken at initial diagnosis, before any treatment was given. TCR V-J signatures able to tell the groups apart were searched for in a discovery cohort of 90 to 100 patients, of whom about 40 had Graves' ophthalmopathy and roughly 59 had stable Graves' hyperthyroidism. Prospective prediction of ophthalmopathy was tested in an independent validation cohort consisting of fewer than 20 hyperthyroidism patients and approximately 16 patients who later progressed to ophthalmopathy. The 85 to 100 discovery patients were divided at random into training and test sets in a 7:3 ratio. Thyroid tissue and blood T-cell repertoires from about six Graves' hyperthyroidism patients were also compared in the study. After blood sampling, hyperthyroidism patients were treated with methimazole at a starting dose of 30 mg daily, and ophthalmopathy patients were treated with high-dose intravenous methylprednisolone. The paper describes TCR Vbeta CDR3 sequencing of 135 peripheral blood samples, made up of about 40 ophthalmopathy patients, roughly 80 hyperthyroidism patients and about 17 progressor patients.

Graves' hyperthyroidism was defined as stable when no progression to ophthalmopathy occurred over 18 months of follow-up. Hyperthyroidism patients were newly diagnosed, with disease duration under 2 months, and aged 18 to 65 years. Patients with uncontrolled infections, other autoimmune diseases, pregnancy or lactation were excluded. Diagnoses were established on the basis of clinical symptoms, serum thyroxine and TRAb, thyroid ultrasound, and orbital computed tomography. Ficoll-Paque density gradient centrifugation was used to isolate PBMCs from about 9 ml of fresh peripheral blood. Total RNA was extracted using Trizol reagent, and RNA quality was assessed on an Agilent 2100 Bioanalyzer. A few counts support this clonotype. The antigen this receptor binds is unknown. It has no much larger one-base neighbor in the sample; base qualities were not kept. The TCR beta CDR3 regions were amplified from the RNA transcripts. A first-round RT-PCR of the TCR CDR3 used the HTBI primer set with the Qiagen OneStep RT-PCR kit. Libraries were constructed in a second round of multiplex PCR, after which size selection and purification were performed. Sequencing of the libraries was done on an Illumina HiSeq2000 using paired-end 100 bp reads. The study's own analysis went as follows. SOAPnuke was used to process the raw data, with reads discarded if the reads contained adapters or uncalled bases, had a mean Phred below 15, or lacked an exact constant-primer or identifier match. High-quality paired reads were merged with COPE v1.2.5, and unique nucleotide sequences were defined as clonotypes. MiTCR v1.1 was used to align the clonotypes against IMGT TRBV, TRBD and TRBJ reference segments. Analysis was restricted to V-J combinations with a frequency above 0.0001, which covered over 98% of repertoires. A TCS score was defined as the ratio between F50 (clonal expansion) and ExV (chaos), using BLOSUM62-based TCRdist between CDR3 peptides within each V-J. Welch's t-statistics and random forest reduced fewer than 600 V-J features to roughly 13, which were used in a naive Bayes classifier (R e1071). TCRdb handled the public reads itself, with Q25 trimming in fastp and clone calling in MiXCR, and kept productive beta chains. Merged by CDR3 protein, the rows form single entries marked with the most common genes and DNA. These V and J calls rely on TCRdb rather than the paper's analysis. This sample is represented by under 400,000 distinct CDR3 sequences; 20% to 30% of them were singletons. The ten largest clones add up to 70% to 75% of the sample.

Findings and caveats that apply to the study as a whole: During validation, the model predicted progression to ophthalmopathy a median of approximately 7 months ahead of onset, with around 70% sensitivity and 72% to 85% specificity. Most expanded thyroid clonotypes (frequency above 0.001) were also found in blood, which suggests that blood repertoires may mirror thyroid immune responses. Sample size was not statistically predetermined, and investigators were not blinded to group allocation. Ophthalmopathy was separated from stable hyperthyroidism by a 13 V-J signature model, with 85% to 90% sensitivity and 81% to 82% specificity obtained in cross-validation and 80%/75% obtained in testing.

The germline V gene supplies CDR1 SGHNT and CDR2 YENEEA. V drops 0 bases and J drops 14 bases, leaving 13 bases in between. The CDR3 numbers 12 residues from cysteine through phenylalanine. The DNA shown is the 36-base CDR3, in frame from base 1. The chain links TRBV11-3 with TRBJ2-5, with the D gene uncertain. Material for sequencing was blood. The source of this sequence is a man aged 50-60 years with Graves' hyperthyroidism. Here is the DNA: TGTGCCAGCAGCTTAGATAGCTCTTTGGAATACTTC. Its protein reads: CASSLDSSLEYF. The reference TRBV11-3 and TRBJ2-5 proteins fill in what lies around the CDR3, so the full variable domain reads EAGVVQSPRYKIIEKKQPVAFWCNPISGHNTLYWYLQNLGQGPELLIRYENEEAVDDSQLPKDRFSAERLKGVDSTLKIQPAELGDSAVYLCASSLDSSLEYFGPGTRLLVL.